One and the same sample provided the 21 T cell receptor beta chains below, sequenced in a study of T cell repertoires in cytomegalovirus infection. In TCRdb, the reads were re-called with MiXCR into one record per CDR3 protein. The table records 450,000 to 600,000 distinct CDR3 sequences, more than 40% of them present only once. Their recognized antigens are unknown. The source was cultured PBMCs, collected from culture after CMV antigen stimulation. These receptors came from a human donor in good health (CMV status not recorded). Some clones in this sample may be carry-over from other donors' samples.

The gene calls are TRBV20-1 and TRBJ2-1, with 10 nucleotides matching TRBD2. CDR3 length: 14 residues. Germline CDR1 is DFQATT and CDR2 is SNEGSKA (reference sequence). V was pared by 1 base and J by 6 bases, with 3 bases of the junction left unmatched. CDR3 region: CSARVAGGRNEQFF. Here the CDR3 DNA reads TGCAGTGCTAGAGTAGCGGGAGGCCGCAATGAGCAGTTCTTC.

The chain recombines TRBV11-2 with TRBJ2-1; TRBD2 aligns across 12 bases. Germline CDR1 SGHAT, CDR2 FQNNGV. The CDR3 contains 15 residues. The V gene end was trimmed by 5 bases and the J gene end by 9 bases; junction bases not matched to a gene: 8. This chain's CDR3 is CASSARLAGEPEQFF. The CDR3 DNA reads as TGTGCCAGCAGCGCGCGACTAGCGGGAGAACCTGAGCAGTTCTTC.

The DNA for the CDR3 is TGTGCCAGCAGTGGAGGGGCAGGCGAGCAGTACTTC. This sequence encodes CASSGGAGEQYF. The genes are TRBV6-1 and TRBJ2-7; tentatively, D is TRBD1 or TRBD2 (5 bases each). Germline V gene lookup returns CDR1 MNHNS and CDR2 SASEGT. This CDR3 is built from 12 residues. V lost 4 bases and J 6 bases, leaving 10 bases between the germline ends.

The J gene is TRBJ2-7, the V gene TRBV6-5; TRBD1 aligns across 7 bases. The CDR3 consists of 13 residues. Germline CDR1 and CDR2: MNHEY and SVGAGI. V lost 4 bases and J lost 2; bases outside the gene matches: 2. CDR3 in DNA: TGTGCCAGCAGTTCAACAGGGGCCTACGAGCAGTACTTC. Amino acids: CASSSTGAYEQYF.

This clonotype was counted only a few times. V usage is TRBV12-3 or TRBV12-4 and J usage is TRBJ2-5; D ambiguous. Trimming cost V 6 bases and J 5 bases, with 7 bases left between them. This CDR3 is 11 amino acids long. The CDR3 DNA reads as TGTGCCAGCAGGGCAAGTGAGACCCAGTACTTC. Translation: CASRASETQYF.

The table lists this clonotype with a few counts. The chain combines TRBV19 with TRBJ1-5; perhaps TRBD1 as D (6 bases). CDR1 LNHDA and CDR2 SQIVND come from the germline V gene (reference sequence). CDR3 length: 15 residues. V was clipped by 4 bases and J by 0 bases, with 10 bases between them. Here the CDR3 reads CASSNNRVSNQPQHF. The DNA of the CDR3 is TGTGCCAGTAGTAACAACAGGGTTAGCAATCAGCCCCAGCATTTT.

J is TRBJ1-6 and V is TRBV6-2 or TRBV6-3; D is unclear. CDR1 is MNHEY and CDR2 is SVGEGT in the germline V gene. The CDR3 spans 12 residues. V dropped 6 bases and J dropped 14 bases, with 14 bases sitting between them. The CDR3 loop reads CASRLRQETLHF. As DNA, the CDR3 is TGTGCCAGCAGACTGCGCCAGGAGACCCTCCACTTT.

This clonotype was picked up a small number of times. The genes are TRBV6-2 or TRBV6-3 and TRBJ2-7, with unresolved D. The germline V gene encodes CDR1 MNHEY and CDR2 SVGEGT. V gave up 6 bases and J gave up 0 bases, with 9 bases separating them. This CDR3 region has 13 residues. The CDR3 is CASRPLGSYEQYF. The CDR3 nucleotides are TGTGCCAGCAGGCCCTTGGGCTCCTACGAGCAGTACTTC.

This chain's CDR3 is CASGLVPGGLAGVTYNEQFF. CDR3 coding DNA: TGTGCTAGTGGTTTGGTCCCGGGGGGACTAGCGGGAGTCACCTACAATGAGCAGTTCTTC. The genes are TRBV12-5 and TRBJ2-1, with TRBD2 identical over 14 bases. Germline CDR1 LGHNT, CDR2 FRNRAP. Losses at the gene ends were 0 bases for V and 2 bases for J; bases not matched to a gene: 9. This CDR3 has 20 amino acids.

The chain joins TRBV28 to TRBJ2-2, with 8 bases that match TRBD2. V shed 5 bases, J shed 5 bases, and the junction held 13 bases outside the gene matches. The CDR3 loop spans 17 amino acids. Germline CDR1 and CDR2: MDHEN and SYDVKM. The CDR3 DNA is TGTGCCAGCAGTCTCCCCACAGCGGGGGTATCAACCGGGGAGCTGTTTTTT. The encoded protein is CASSLPTAGVSTGELFF.

This clonotype counts as medium-sized. This rearrangement joins TRBV12-3 or TRBV12-4 to TRBJ2-3, with 9 bases aligning to TRBD2. Germline trimming cut 5 bases from V and 5 bases from J; bases unmatched to any gene: 11. The CDR3 sequence is 16 residues long. CDR3 DNA sequence: TGTGCCAGCAGTCCCCGGGCGGGGGGGCCCATAGATACGCAGTATTTT. Its protein is CASSPRAGGPIDTQYF.

This clonotype has more than one count but fewer than ten. J is TRBJ2-1 and V is TRBV7-6; perhaps TRBD2 as D (5 bases). The germline CDR1 and CDR2 sequences are SGHVS and FNYEAQ. Trimming stripped 5 bases from V and 7 bases from J, with 12 bases between. There are 13 residues in the CDR3. The DNA of the CDR3 is TGTGCCAGCAGCGCCCAGTGGAGGAATGAGCAGTTCTTC. Residues: CASSAQWRNEQFF.

This clonotype turned up a few times. The chain links TRBV7-6 to TRBJ2-7, with TRBD2 matching 9 bases. Unmatched junction bases numbered 5, after V lost 0 bases and J lost 5 bases. CDR3 length equals 15 residues. In germline, CDR1 is SGHVS, CDR2 FNYEAQ. This CDR3 is CASSLAPSGVNEQYF. The CDR3 coding sequence is TGTGCCAGCAGCTTAGCTCCTAGCGGGGTCAACGAGCAGTACTTC.

The chain joins TRBV7-3 to TRBJ2-7; 11 nucleotides line up with TRBD1. The J segment lost 5 bases and the V segment lost 3 bases, leaving 6 bases of the junction unmatched. Germline values: CDR1 SGHTA, CDR2 FQGTGA. This CDR3 has 15 residues. The CDR3: CASSFTGTGGDEQYF. In DNA, the CDR3 is TGTGCCAGCAGCTTTACGGGGACAGGGGGGGACGAGCAGTACTTC.

CDR3 in DNA: TGTGCCAGCAGCTCCTTAGACAAGAACAGGGCTTTCTTT. Translating gives CASSSLDKNRAFF. The chain carries TRBV7-6 and TRBJ1-1, with D possibly matching TRBD1 (5 bases). Germline-derived CDR1 and CDR2 are SGHVS and FNYEAQ. V was shortened by 4 bases and J by 11 bases, with 17 bases between the two germline ends. This CDR3 comprises 13 residues.

This clonotype was seen ten or more times. CDR3 bases: TGTGCCAGCAGAGGACTAGCTACAGATACGCAGTATTTT. Translating it yields CASRGLATDTQYF. V is TRBV6-2 or TRBV6-3 and J is TRBJ2-3; TRBD2 matches 8 bases. This CDR3 spans 13 amino acids. Germline V CDR1 and CDR2: MNHEY, SVGEGT. V lost 6 bases, J lost 3 bases, and 2 bases stayed unmatched.

This clonotype has only a few counts. The chain carries TRBV5-1 and TRBJ1-3; D gene ambiguous. Germline-derived CDR1 and CDR2 are SGHRS and YFSETQ. The CDR3 is 16 residues long. V lost 2 bases to trimming and J lost 0 bases, with 12 bases between them. This CDR3 is CASSLGGVRSGNTIYF. The CDR3 DNA reads TGCGCCAGCAGCTTAGGTGGAGTCCGCTCTGGAAACACCATATATTTT. The complete variable domain, with remaining parts taken from reference TRBV5-1 and TRBJ1-3, reads KAGVTQTPRYLIKTRGQQVTLSCSPISGHRSVSWYQQTPGQGLQFLFEYFSETQRNKGNFPGRFSGRQFSNSRSEMNVSTLELGDSALYLCASSLGGVRSGNTIYFGEGSWLTVV.

This clonotype was seen only a few times. V and J are TRBV24-1 and TRBJ2-7; D not certain. V lost 4 bases to trimming and J lost 3 bases, with 12 bases between them. CDR1 is KGHDR and CDR2 is SFDVKD in the germline V gene. The CDR3 spans 14 residues. The CDR3 region is CATSDAARNYEQYF. The CDR3 DNA is TGTGCCACCAGTGACGCGGCCCGCAACTACGAGCAGTACTTC.

The rearrangement joins TRBV12-3 or TRBV12-4 to TRBJ2-5; D is possibly TRBD1 or TRBD2 (5 bases each). CDR3 length: 14 residues. Trimming left V 6 bases short and J 1 base short, with 12 bases between. This CDR3 reads CASRSGRTQETQYF. Written as DNA, the CDR3 is TGTGCCAGCAGATCGGGACGGACCCAAGAGACCCAGTACTTC.

The chain has TRBV7-6 and TRBJ2-1; D is ambiguous. The length of the CDR3 is 12 residues. V was shortened by 1 base and J by 10 bases, with 8 bases between the two germline ends. The germline V gene encodes CDR1 SGHVS and CDR2 FNYEAQ. CDR3 sequence: CASSLGWGEQFF. In nucleotides, the CDR3 is TGTGCCAGCAGCTTAGGATGGGGAGAGCAGTTCTTC.

This sequence joins TRBV7-2 and TRBJ2-4; D unclear. Germline assignment: CDR1 SGHTA and CDR2 FQGNSA. The CDR3 runs to 12 residues. Trimming shortened V by 5 bases and J by 9 bases, and 11 bases separated the two germline ends. CDR3 DNA sequence: TGTGCCAGCAGCCCGAGTGGCACCATTCAGTACTTC. It codes for CASSPSGTIQYF.